What follows are 29 T cell receptor beta chains derived from one specimen sequenced in a study of shared clonotypes between healthy human individuals. Using immunoSEQ multiplex PCR, the repertoire was profiled, and TCRdb retains in-frame clones only, with some absent. The sample consists of 500,000 to 550,000 clones, roughly 95% of them appearing once. Sequenced material: naive CD4+ T cells sorted from blood. Described subset: CD45RA+ positively selected. The source is a woman in her twenties or thirties in good health.

This sequence joins TRBV7-9 and TRBJ2-5; TRBD2 matches at 9 bases. The CDR3 has 17 amino acids. V was pared by 3 bases and J by 2 bases, with 10 bases of the junction left unmatched. From germline, CDR1 is SEHNR and CDR2 FQNEAQ (reference sequence). CDR3 DNA sequence: TGTGCCAGCAGCTTTGGGGTAGCGGGAGTAAGACAAGAGACCCAGTACTTC. It translates to CASSFGVAGVRQETQYF.

The V call is TRBV28, the J call TRBJ1-1; D is uncertain. Deletions cut 2 bases from V and 4 bases from J, with 17 bases between. The CDR3 contains 16 residues. The V gene's germline CDR1 is MDHEN and CDR2 SYDVKM. The CDR3 DNA reads TGTGCCAGCAGTTTAGATGGGAGCGAATGGGCCACTGAAGCTTTCTTT. It translates to CASSLDGSEWATEAFF.

The chain has TRBV11-2 and TRBJ1-5; TRBD1 aligns across 10 bases. Germline V gene data show CDR1 as SGHAT and CDR2 as FQNNGV. After removal of 5 bases from V and 6 bases from J, the junction contained 7 bases not matched to a gene. This CDR3 comprises 15 residues. CDR3 loop: CASSPGTGVSQPQHF. The CDR3 bases are TGTGCCAGCAGCCCCGGGACAGGGGTTTCTCAGCCCCAGCATTTT.

The rearrangement links TRBV5-1 to TRBJ1-1; TRBD1 might be the D (5 bases). The germline V and J ends were trimmed by 1 base and 5 bases, with 12 bases remaining between them. The CDR3 length is 14 residues. Germline CDR1 reads SGHRS; CDR2 reads YFSETQ. For the CDR3, the DNA is TGCGCCAGCAGCTTGACCCGCGCAGGGACTGAAGCTTTCTTT. Its translation: CASSLTRAGTEAFF.

The chain links TRBV29-1 to TRBJ1-2; TRBD1 matches 8 bases. CDR3 length equals 14 residues. With 6 bases clipped from V and 6 bases from J, the junction kept 12 bases outside the gene matches. CDR1 SQVTM and CDR2 ANQGSEA come from the germline V gene. CDR3 DNA: TGCAGCGTACCTCCGGGACAGGCGGGTGATGGCTACACCTTC. Translated: CSVPPGQAGDGYTF.

This chain connects TRBV28 to TRBJ2-3; TRBD2 matches 11 bases. CDR3 length: 17 residues. The J segment lost 4 bases and the V segment lost 1 base, leaving 7 bases of the junction unmatched. CDR1 and CDR2 (germline): MDHEN, SYDVKM. In DNA form, the CDR3 reads TGTGCCAGCAGTTTATATAGCGGGAGGGCCGGGGCAGATACGCAGTATTTT. Amino acid sequence: CASSLYSGRAGADTQYF.

The gene calls are TRBV5-1 and TRBJ2-5, with 7 bases that match TRBD2. Germline CDR1 is SGHRS and CDR2 is YFSETQ. Losses at the gene ends were 1 base for V and 1 base for J; bases not matched to a gene: 4. The CDR3 length is 15 residues. The CDR3 loop is CASSLTGGGQETQYF. CDR3 coding DNA: TGCGCCAGCAGCTTGACGGGGGGAGGCCAAGAGACCCAGTACTTC.

This clone was recorded only once. The chain joins TRBV5-1 to TRBJ2-7; TRBD2 matches at 9 bases. The CDR3 runs to 15 residues. V lost 6 bases and J lost 5; bases outside the gene matches: 12. Germline values: CDR1 SGHRS, CDR2 YFSETQ. CDR3 DNA sequence: TGCGCCAGCACGGCGGGAGGGTCCCGGGAGAACGAGCAGTACTTC. Protein sequence: CASTAGGSRENEQYF.

This chain joins TRBV5-1 and TRBJ2-3; D unclear. The CDR3 covers 15 residues. The germline V gene has CDR1 SGHRS and CDR2 YFSETQ. V lost 1 base to trimming and J lost 4 bases, with 13 bases between them. In DNA, the CDR3 is TGCGCCAGCAGCTTGTCAGCCCTGAATGCAGATACGCAGTATTTT. Protein sequence: CASSLSALNADTQYF.

This chain's CDR3 is CASSLARGSGETQYF. In DNA form, the CDR3 reads TGTGCCAGCAGCTTGGCCCGGGGGTCAGGAGAGACCCAGTACTTC. This chain links TRBV5-6 with TRBJ2-5, with D perhaps matching TRBD2 (6 bases). V lost 0 bases and J lost 4, with 13 bases in between. Germline V CDR1 and CDR2: SGHDT, YYEEEE. This CDR3 has 15 residues.

This clone came up a few times. The J gene is TRBJ1-3, the V gene TRBV29-1; no clear D. V lost 4 bases and J lost 3, with 4 bases in between. Germline CDR1 is SQVTM and CDR2 is ANQGSEA. The length of the CDR3 is 11 residues. CDR3 nucleotide sequence: TGCAGCGTTGTCTATGGAAACACCATATATTTT. It translates to CSVVYGNTIYF.

J is TRBJ2-7 and V is TRBV18; tentative D call: TRBD2 (6 bases). This CDR3 has 16 residues. Germline assignment: CDR1 KGHSH and CDR2 LQKENI. The V gene lost 0 bases and the J gene lost 4 bases, with 16 bases spanning the gap. CDR3 protein: CASSPPRDSGIYEQYF. CDR3 DNA: TGTGCCAGCTCACCACCTAGGGATAGCGGAATTTACGAGCAGTACTTC.

This clone was recorded once. The chain carries TRBV11-2 and TRBJ2-7; D call uncertain. V was cut by 7 bases and J by 1 base, with 14 bases left in between. The CDR3 has 14 amino acids. Per the germline V gene, CDR1 is SGHAT and CDR2 is FQNNGV. Here the CDR3 DNA reads TGTGCCAGCACCCCCTTAGCTTATTCCTACGAGCAGTACTTC. As protein: CASTPLAYSYEQYF.

Note on this clone: The same CDR3 arises from other DNA sequences in this sample as well. The genes are TRBV5-4 and TRBJ2-7, with TRBD2 identical over 12 bases. Unmatched junction bases numbered 4, after V lost 4 bases and J lost 2 bases. The CDR3 is made up of 15 amino acids. Germline V lookup: CDR1 SGHNT, CDR2 YYREEE (reference sequence). CDR3 sequence: CASSPGLAGTYEQYF. The DNA of the CDR3 is TGTGCCAGCAGCCCGGGACTAGCGGGTACCTACGAGCAGTACTTC.

The rearrangement joins TRBV27 to TRBJ2-7, with TRBD2 as a possible D gene (5 bases). The germline V gene encodes CDR1 MNHEY and CDR2 SMNVEV (reference sequence). The V end lost 6 bases, the J end lost 4 bases, and 19 bases lay between the germline ends. The length of the CDR3 is 15 residues. The DNA for the CDR3 is TGTGCCAGCAGCCGCATCGGAGGTTTGGAGTACGAGCAGTACTTC. Amino acids: CASSRIGGLEYEQYF.

On this clone itself: This sample also contains other DNA sequences that code for the same CDR3. The rearrangement joins TRBV19 to TRBJ1-5, with TRBD1 matching over 9 bases. The germline V gene has CDR1 LNHDA and CDR2 SQIVND (reference sequence). The CDR3 has 14 residues. Losses at the gene ends were 5 bases for V and 5 bases for J; bases not matched to a gene: 4. DNA for the CDR3: TGTGCCAGTAGTGAAGGACAGGGGTATCAGCCCCAGCATTTT. It is translated as CASSEGQGYQPQHF.

The chain combines TRBV19 with TRBJ2-1, with TRBD2 matching over 7 bases. Trimming cost V 4 bases and J 5 bases; bases outside gene matches: 8. CDR3 size: 15 residues. Germline-derived CDR1 and CDR2 are LNHDA and SQIVND (reference sequence). The CDR3 sequence is CASSSEGGPNNEQFF. CDR3 DNA: TGTGCCAGTAGTAGTGAGGGAGGGCCTAACAATGAGCAGTTCTTC.

The chain carries TRBV15 and TRBJ2-7, with TRBD1 matching over 8 bases. The CDR3 has 15 residues. Germline values: CDR1 LNHNV, CDR2 YYDKDF (reference sequence). After removal of 0 bases from V and 3 bases from J, the junction contained 4 bases not matched to a gene. The CDR3 loop reads CATSRDSGQGYEQYF. DNA of the CDR3: TGTGCCACCAGCAGAGATTCAGGACAGGGCTACGAGCAGTACTTC.

V and J are TRBV28 and TRBJ2-1, with 10 nucleotides matching TRBD2. Trimming at V came to 5 bases and at J to 6 bases, leaving 16 bases not matched to a gene. Germline V gene data show CDR1 as MDHEN and CDR2 as SYDVKM. The CDR3 length is 18 residues. CDR3 sequence: CASSHPPQAAGGSNEQFF. CDR3 nucleotide sequence: TGTGCCAGCAGTCATCCCCCTCAAGCAGCGGGAGGGAGCAATGAGCAGTTCTTC. Drawing the rest from reference TRBV28 and TRBJ2-1, the complete variable domain is DVKVTQSSRYLVKRTGEKVFLECVQDMDHENMFWYRQDPGLGLRLIYFSYDVKMKEKGDIPEGYSVSREKKERFSLILESASTNQTSMYLCASSHPPQAAGGSNEQFFGPGTRLTVL.

The gene calls are TRBV2 and TRBJ2-5; D might be TRBD1 (5 bases). The DNA matches TRBJ2-7 better at its end, which makes the J call doubtful. CDR3 length: 14 residues. Per the germline V gene, CDR1 is SNHLY and CDR2 is FYNNEI. The CDR3 coding sequence is TGTGCCAGCATCCTGGACACTTACTCCTACGAGCAGTACTTC. This translates into CASILDTYSYEQYF.

As for this clone: Other DNA variants within this sample encode the same CDR3. V is TRBV5-1 and J is TRBJ1-1, with a tentative D call TRBD1 (6 bases). The length of the CDR3 is 15 residues. CDR1 is SGHRS, CDR2 YFSETQ, per germline. V gave up 0 bases and J gave up 1 base, with 10 bases separating them. CDR3 DNA sequence: TGCGCCAGCAGCTTGGTCGGAGGGGGGAACACTGAAGCTTTCTTT. This gives the protein CASSLVGGGNTEAFF.

This rearrangement joins TRBV28 to TRBJ1-4; D unclear. This CDR3 spans 15 amino acids. V lost 6 bases to trimming and J lost 3 bases, with 14 bases between them. The germline V gene has CDR1 MDHEN and CDR2 SYDVKM. This chain's CDR3 is CASRDTVRANEKLFF. In DNA form, the CDR3 reads TGTGCCAGCAGGGATACAGTAAGAGCTAATGAAAAACTGTTTTTT.

The chain links TRBV5-1 to TRBJ2-2; 9 nucleotides align to TRBD1. J gave up 2 bases and V 5 bases, and 4 bases lay outside the gene matches. The CDR3 is made up of 15 amino acids. Germline V CDR1 and CDR2: SGHRS, YFSETQ. CDR3 sequence: CASRGTGLNTGELFF. The CDR3 DNA sequence: TGCGCCAGCAGGGGGACAGGGCTTAACACCGGGGAGCTGTTTTTT.

The count of this clone is one. The chain joins TRBV7-3 to TRBJ2-1; D not certain. The CDR3 has 11 amino acids. Trimming removed 5 bases from V and 5 bases from J, with 4 bases in between. CDR1 is SGHTA and CDR2 is FQGTGA in the germline V gene. In nucleotides, the CDR3 is TGTGCCAGCAGCCTAAACAATGAGCAGTTCTTC. Protein sequence: CASSLNNEQFF. The full variable domain, with the rest looked up from reference TRBV7-3 and TRBJ2-1, is GAGVSQTPSNKVTEKGKYVELRCDPISGHTALYWYRQSLGQGPEFLIYFQGTGAADDSGLPNDRFFAVRPEGSVSTLKIQRTERGDSAVYLCASSLNNEQFFGPGTRLTVL.

The V call is TRBV28, the J call TRBJ2-3; tentatively, D is TRBD2 (6 bases). The CDR3 sequence is 13 residues long. CDR1 and CDR2 from the germline V gene are MDHEN and SYDVKM. Trimming cost V 6 bases and J 5 bases, with 12 bases left between them. CDR3 sequence: CASSRRAVDTQYF. The CDR3 coding sequence is TGTGCCAGCAGCCGGAGGGCCGTAGATACGCAGTATTTT.

In this sample, this clone turned up once. The chain links TRBV5-1 to TRBJ1-5, with D unresolved. The V and J ends lost 7 bases and 5 bases respectively, with 16 bases between them. The CDR3 sequence is 14 residues long. Germline V gives CDR1 SGHRS, CDR2 YFSETQ. The CDR3 region has the DNA TGCGCCAGCCGAGAAAGCCCGGTGGATCAGCCCCAGCATTTT. This codes for CASRESPVDQPQHF.

The chain employs TRBV6-5 and TRBJ2-7; D is possibly TRBD2 (5 bases). V gave up 5 bases and J gave up 1 base, with 12 bases separating them. From germline, CDR1 is MNHEY and CDR2 SVGAGI. The CDR3 is 14 residues long. DNA of the CDR3: TGTGCCAGCAGTGAAGACTGGGAGTCCTACGAGCAGTACTTC. The encoded protein is CASSEDWESYEQYF.

About this clone: Other DNA sequences in the sample encode the same CDR3. J is TRBJ1-2 and V is TRBV28, with D tentatively TRBD1 (6 bases). V dropped 4 bases and J dropped 5 bases, with 8 bases sitting between them. Germline V gene sequence: CDR1 MDHEN, CDR2 SYDVKM. There are 12 residues in the CDR3. The CDR3 DNA is TGTGCCAGCAGTTCCAGGGGTTATGGCTACACCTTC. This sequence encodes CASSSRGYGYTF.

The chain couples TRBV18 to TRBJ2-2; 8 bases agree with TRBD1. Germline values: CDR1 KGHSH, CDR2 LQKENI. V lost 4 bases and J lost 1; bases outside the gene matches: 2. This CDR3 has 15 amino acids. CDR3 amino acids: CASSQGQVNTGELFF. CDR3 bases: TGTGCCAGCTCACAGGGACAGGTGAACACCGGGGAGCTGTTTTTT.